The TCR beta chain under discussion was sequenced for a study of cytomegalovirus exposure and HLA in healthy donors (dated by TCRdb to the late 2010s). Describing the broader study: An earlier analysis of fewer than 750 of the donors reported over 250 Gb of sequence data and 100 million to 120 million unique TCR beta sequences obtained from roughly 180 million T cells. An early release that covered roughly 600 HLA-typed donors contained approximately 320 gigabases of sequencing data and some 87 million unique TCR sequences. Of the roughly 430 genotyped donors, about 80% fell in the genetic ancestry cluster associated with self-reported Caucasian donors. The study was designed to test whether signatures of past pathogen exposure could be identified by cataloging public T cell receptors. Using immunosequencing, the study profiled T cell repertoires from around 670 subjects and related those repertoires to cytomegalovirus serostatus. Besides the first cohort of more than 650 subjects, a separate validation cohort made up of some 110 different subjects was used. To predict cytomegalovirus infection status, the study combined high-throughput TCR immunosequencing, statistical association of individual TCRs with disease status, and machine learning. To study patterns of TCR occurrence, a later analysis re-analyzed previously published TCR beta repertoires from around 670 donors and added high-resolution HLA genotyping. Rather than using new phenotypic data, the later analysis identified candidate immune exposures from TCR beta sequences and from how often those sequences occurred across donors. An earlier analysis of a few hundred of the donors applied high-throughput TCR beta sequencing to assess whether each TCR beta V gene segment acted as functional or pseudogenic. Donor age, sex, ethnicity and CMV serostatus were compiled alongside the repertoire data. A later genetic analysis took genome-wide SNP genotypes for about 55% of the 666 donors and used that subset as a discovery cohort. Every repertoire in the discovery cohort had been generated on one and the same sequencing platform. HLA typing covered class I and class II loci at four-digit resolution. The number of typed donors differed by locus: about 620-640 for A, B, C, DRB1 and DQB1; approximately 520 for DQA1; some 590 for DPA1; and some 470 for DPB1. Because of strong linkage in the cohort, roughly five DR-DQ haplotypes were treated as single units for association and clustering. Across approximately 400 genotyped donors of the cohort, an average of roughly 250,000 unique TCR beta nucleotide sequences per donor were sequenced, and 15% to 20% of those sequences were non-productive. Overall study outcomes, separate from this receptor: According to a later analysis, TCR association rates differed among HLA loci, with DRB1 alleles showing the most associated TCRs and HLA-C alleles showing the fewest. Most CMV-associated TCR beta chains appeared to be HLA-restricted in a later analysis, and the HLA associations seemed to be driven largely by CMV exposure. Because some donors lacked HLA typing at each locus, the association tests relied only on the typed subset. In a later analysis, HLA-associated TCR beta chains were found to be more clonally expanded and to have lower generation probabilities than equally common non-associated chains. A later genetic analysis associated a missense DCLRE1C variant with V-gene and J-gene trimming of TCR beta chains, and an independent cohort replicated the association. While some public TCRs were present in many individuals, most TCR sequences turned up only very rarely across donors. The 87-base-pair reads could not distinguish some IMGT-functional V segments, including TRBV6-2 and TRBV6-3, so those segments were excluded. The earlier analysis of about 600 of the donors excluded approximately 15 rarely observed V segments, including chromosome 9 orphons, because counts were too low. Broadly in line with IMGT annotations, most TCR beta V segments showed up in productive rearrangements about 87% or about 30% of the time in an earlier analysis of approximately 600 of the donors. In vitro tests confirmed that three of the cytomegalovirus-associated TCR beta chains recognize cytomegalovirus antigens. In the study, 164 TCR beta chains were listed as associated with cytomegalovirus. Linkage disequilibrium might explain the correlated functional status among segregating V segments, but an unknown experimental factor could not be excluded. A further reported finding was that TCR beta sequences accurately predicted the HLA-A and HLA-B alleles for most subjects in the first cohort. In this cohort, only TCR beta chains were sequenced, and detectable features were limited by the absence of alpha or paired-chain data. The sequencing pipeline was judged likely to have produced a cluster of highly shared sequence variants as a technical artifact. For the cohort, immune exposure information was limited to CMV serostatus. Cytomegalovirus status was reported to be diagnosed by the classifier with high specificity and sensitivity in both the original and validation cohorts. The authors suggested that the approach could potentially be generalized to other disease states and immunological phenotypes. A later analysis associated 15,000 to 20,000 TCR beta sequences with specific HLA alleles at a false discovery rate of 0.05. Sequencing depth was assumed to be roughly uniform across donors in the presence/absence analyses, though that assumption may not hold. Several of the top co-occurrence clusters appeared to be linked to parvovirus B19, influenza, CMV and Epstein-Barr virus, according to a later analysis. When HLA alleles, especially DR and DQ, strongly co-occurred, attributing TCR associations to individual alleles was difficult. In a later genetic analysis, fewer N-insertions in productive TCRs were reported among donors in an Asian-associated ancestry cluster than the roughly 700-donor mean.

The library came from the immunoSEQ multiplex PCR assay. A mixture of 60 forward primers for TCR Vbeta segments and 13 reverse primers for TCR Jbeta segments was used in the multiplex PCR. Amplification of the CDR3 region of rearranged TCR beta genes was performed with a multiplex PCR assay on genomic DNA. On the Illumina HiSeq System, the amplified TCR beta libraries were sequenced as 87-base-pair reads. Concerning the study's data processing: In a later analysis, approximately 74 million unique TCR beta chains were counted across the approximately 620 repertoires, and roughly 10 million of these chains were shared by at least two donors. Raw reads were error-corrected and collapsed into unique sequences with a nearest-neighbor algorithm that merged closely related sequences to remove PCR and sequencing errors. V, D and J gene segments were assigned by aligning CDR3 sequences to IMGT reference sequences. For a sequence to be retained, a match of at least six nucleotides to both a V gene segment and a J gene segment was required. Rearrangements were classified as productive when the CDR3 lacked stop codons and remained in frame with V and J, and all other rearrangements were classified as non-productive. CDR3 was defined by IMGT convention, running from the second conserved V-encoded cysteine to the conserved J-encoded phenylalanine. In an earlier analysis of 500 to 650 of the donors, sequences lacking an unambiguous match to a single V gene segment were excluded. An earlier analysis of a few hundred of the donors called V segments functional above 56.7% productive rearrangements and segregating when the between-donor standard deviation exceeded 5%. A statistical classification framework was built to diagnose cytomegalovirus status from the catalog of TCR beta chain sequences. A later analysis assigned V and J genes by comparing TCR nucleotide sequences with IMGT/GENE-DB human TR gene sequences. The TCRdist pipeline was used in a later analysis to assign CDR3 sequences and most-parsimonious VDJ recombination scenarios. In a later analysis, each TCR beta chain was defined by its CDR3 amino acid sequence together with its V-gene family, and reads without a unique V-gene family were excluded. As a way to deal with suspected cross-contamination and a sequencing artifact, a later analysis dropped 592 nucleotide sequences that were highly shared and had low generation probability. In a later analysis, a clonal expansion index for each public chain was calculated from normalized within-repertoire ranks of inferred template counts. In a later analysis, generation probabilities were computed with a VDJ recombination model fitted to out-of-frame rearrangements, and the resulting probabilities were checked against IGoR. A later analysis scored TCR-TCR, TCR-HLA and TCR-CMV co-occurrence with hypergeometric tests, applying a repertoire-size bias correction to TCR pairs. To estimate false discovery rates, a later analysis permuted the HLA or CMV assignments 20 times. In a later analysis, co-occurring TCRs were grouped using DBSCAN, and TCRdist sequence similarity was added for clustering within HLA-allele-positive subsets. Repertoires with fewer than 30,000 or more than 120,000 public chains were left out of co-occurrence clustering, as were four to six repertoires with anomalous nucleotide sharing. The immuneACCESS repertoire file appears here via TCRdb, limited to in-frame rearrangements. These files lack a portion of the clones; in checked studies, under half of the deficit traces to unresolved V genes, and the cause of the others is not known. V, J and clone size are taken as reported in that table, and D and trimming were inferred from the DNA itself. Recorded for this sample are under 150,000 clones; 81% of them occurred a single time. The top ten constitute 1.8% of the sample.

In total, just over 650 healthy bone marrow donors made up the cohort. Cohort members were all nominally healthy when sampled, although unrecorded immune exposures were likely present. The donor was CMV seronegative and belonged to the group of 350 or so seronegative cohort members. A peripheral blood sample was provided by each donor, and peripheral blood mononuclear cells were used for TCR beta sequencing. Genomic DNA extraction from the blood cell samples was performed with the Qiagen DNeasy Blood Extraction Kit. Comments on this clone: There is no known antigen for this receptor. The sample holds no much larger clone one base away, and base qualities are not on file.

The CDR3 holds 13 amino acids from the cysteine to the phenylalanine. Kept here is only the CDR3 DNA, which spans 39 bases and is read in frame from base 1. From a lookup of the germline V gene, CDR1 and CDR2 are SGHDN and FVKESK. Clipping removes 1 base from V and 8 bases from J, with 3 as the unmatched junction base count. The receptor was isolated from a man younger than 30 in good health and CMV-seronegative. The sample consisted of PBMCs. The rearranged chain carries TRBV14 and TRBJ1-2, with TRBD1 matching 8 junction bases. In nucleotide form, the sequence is TGTGCCAGCAGCCAAGGTCGGACAGGGGGCTACACCTTC. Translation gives CASSQGRTGGYTF.